One sample yielded the 20 T cell receptor beta chains listed below, sequenced in a study of cytotoxic CD8 clonotypes in ibrutinib-treated CLL. The method was immunoSEQ multiplex PCR; TCRdb's version includes in-frame clones alone and lacks a portion of them. The repertoire holds hundreds of thousands of clones, with 70% as singletons. This material consisted of PBMCs, taken after 24 months of ibrutinib treatment. These receptors originate from a human donor with chronic lymphocytic leukemia.

V and J are TRBV30 and TRBJ2-1; D is undetermined. CDR3 size: 12 residues. Trimming shortened V by 3 bases and J by 9 bases, and 12 bases separated the two germline ends. Germline V lookup: CDR1 GTSNPN, CDR2 SVGIG (reference sequence). CDR3 protein: CAWSLTGPEQFF. The CDR3 region has the DNA TGTGCCTGGAGCCTGACGGGCCCTGAGCAGTTCTTC.

The chain recombines TRBV25-1 with TRBJ1-1, with D hard to call. With 7 bases removed from V and 5 bases from J, the gap between germline ends came to 11 bases. The CDR3 loop spans 12 amino acids. Germline-derived CDR1 and CDR2 are MGHDK and SYGVNS. CDR3 amino acids: CASTMTDTEAFF. In DNA form, the CDR3 reads TGTGCCAGCACCATGACGGATACTGAAGCTTTCTTT.

V is TRBV6-5 and J is TRBJ2-7, with TRBD2 identical over 8 bases. This CDR3 contains 13 residues. V gave up 10 bases and J gave up 2 bases; unmatched junction bases: 7. Germline V gives CDR1 MNHEY, CDR2 SVGAGI. The CDR3 DNA reads as TGTGCCACCAAACTAGCGGCAACCTACGAGCAGTACTTC. Amino acid sequence: CATKLAATYEQYF.

This sequence joins TRBV29-1 and TRBJ2-3; the match to TRBD2 covers 8 bases. The trim removed 5 bases at V and 6 bases at J, leaving 7 bases unmatched. Germline V gives CDR1 SQVTM, CDR2 ANQGSEA. The CDR3 covers 13 residues. CDR3 coding DNA: TGCAGCGTTCGGGCGGGAGGAGGGGATACGCAGTATTTT. Protein product: CSVRAGGGDTQYF.

The chain carries TRBV7-9 and TRBJ2-7, with D tentatively TRBD1 (6 bases). The germline V and J ends were trimmed by 6 bases and 5 bases, with 17 bases remaining between them. Germline loops: CDR1 SEHNR, CDR2 FQNEAQ (reference sequence). CDR3 length equals 14 residues. Here the CDR3 reads CASSFWDMGNEQYF. CDR3 DNA: TGTGCCAGCAGTTTCTGGGACATGGGCAACGAGCAGTACTTC.

The rearrangement uses TRBV19 and TRBJ2-2; D uncertain. Trimming cost V 4 bases and J 6 bases, with 9 bases left between them. CDR3 length equals 13 residues. The germline V gene encodes CDR1 LNHDA and CDR2 SQIVND (reference sequence). The CDR3 bases are TGTGCCAGTAGTAGGGTCTTTGCCGGGGAGCTGTTTTTT. Amino acids: CASSRVFAGELFF.

J is TRBJ1-2 and V is TRBV6-6; D unclear. Trimming cost V 2 bases and J 13 bases, with 11 bases left between them. Germline lookup yields CDR1 MNHNY and CDR2 SVGAGI (reference sequence). The CDR3 sequence is 11 residues long. The CDR3 loop reads CASSYGPRGTF. The CDR3 region has the DNA TGTGCCAGCAGTTACGGGCCACGCGGCACCTTC.

This clone was seen just once. The chain joins TRBV11-2 to TRBJ2-1; TRBD2 matches 8 bases. The CDR3 runs to 18 residues. The germline V gene encodes CDR1 SGHAT and CDR2 FQNNGV. V shed 2 bases, J shed 4 bases, and the junction held 13 bases outside the gene matches. Written as DNA, the CDR3 is TGTGCCAGCAGCTTAAGAGGGGAGGGGAGCGGGAGTTACAATGAGCAGTTCTTC. Residues: CASSLRGEGSGSYNEQFF.

Points on this clone: In the same sample, other DNA sequences code for this CDR3. The chain recombines TRBV4-2 with TRBJ2-3, with D maybe TRBD2 (6 bases). CDR1 and CDR2 from the germline V gene are LGHNA and YNFKEQ. The CDR3 runs 15 residues. Trimming pared 1 base from V and 2 bases from J, leaving 10 bases between. The CDR3 DNA follows: TGTGCCAGCAGCCAAGTGGGGGGACTCACAGATACGCAGTATTTT. Translating gives CASSQVGGLTDTQYF.

V usage is TRBV7-6 and J usage is TRBJ1-4; D is perhaps TRBD1 (5 bases). The CDR3 consists of 16 residues. Trimming pared 1 base from V and 0 bases from J, leaving 9 bases between. In germline, CDR1 is SGHVS, CDR2 FNYEAQ. CDR3 protein: CASSLGTPTTNEKLFF. In nucleotides, the CDR3 is TGTGCCAGCAGCTTAGGGACACCTACAACTAATGAAAAACTGTTTTTT.

The chain couples TRBV2 to TRBJ2-5; D uncertain. Trimming removed 7 bases at V and 3 bases at J, with 6 bases between. Per germline, CDR1 SNHLY and CDR2 FYNNEI. This CDR3 region has 11 residues. CDR3 in amino acids: CASTSEETQYF. For the CDR3, the DNA is TGTGCCAGCACGTCGGAAGAGACCCAGTACTTC.

In its sample, this clone was seen a few times. J is TRBJ2-7 and V is TRBV11-2; D is unclear. Deletions cut 1 base from V and 6 bases from J, with 4 bases between. The CDR3 is 11 amino acids. In germline, CDR1 is SGHAT, CDR2 FQNNGV. CDR3 bases: TGTGCCAGCAGCTTAGTATCCGAGCAGTACTTC. Translated: CASSLVSEQYF. Full variable domain (remainder filled in from reference TRBV11-2 and TRBJ2-7): EAGVAQSPRYKIIEKRQSVAFWCNPISGHATLYWYQQILGQGPKLLIQFQNNGVVDDSQLPKDRFSAERLKGVDSTLKIQPAKLEDSAVYLCASSLVSEQYFGPGTRLTVT.

The rearrangement uses TRBV30 and TRBJ2-7, with TRBD2 matching over 10 bases. CDR1 and CDR2 from the germline V gene are GTSNPN and SVGIG (reference sequence). With V trimmed by 2 bases and J by 3 bases, 4 bases remained unmatched. This CDR3 contains 14 residues. The CDR3 sequence: CAWSRLAGRYEQYF. CDR3 in DNA: TGTGCCTGGAGTCGACTAGCGGGCCGCTACGAGCAGTACTTC.

CDR3 nucleotide sequence: TGTGCCAGCAGCTTGGCCGTGATGCCAGATACGCAGTATTTT. Translation gives CASSLAVMPDTQYF. The chain has TRBV5-4 and TRBJ2-3; no clear D. From germline, CDR1 is SGHNT and CDR2 YYREEE (reference sequence). V was shortened by 0 bases and J by 4 bases, with 9 bases between the two germline ends. The CDR3 covers 14 residues.

Here the CDR3 reads CASSQDNEQFF. DNA for the CDR3: TGTGCCAGCAGCCAAGACAATGAGCAGTTCTTC. The rearrangement uses TRBV7-6 and TRBJ2-1; D unclear. Germline CDR1 and CDR2: SGHVS and FNYEAQ. CDR3 length equals 11 residues. V lost 5 bases to trimming and J lost 5 bases, with 4 bases between them.

This clone has a single count. The chain joins TRBV29-1 to TRBJ2-3, with D uncertain. The CDR3 is 12 amino acids. The germline V gene encodes CDR1 SQVTM and CDR2 ANQGSEA. V dropped 8 bases and J dropped 1 base, with 10 bases sitting between them. CDR3 DNA: TGCAGCTTCCACCGGGGCACAGATACGCAGTATTTT. Its translation is CSFHRGTDTQYF.

The gene calls are TRBV28 and TRBJ1-1; no firm D call. CDR1 and CDR2 from the germline V gene are MDHEN and SYDVKM. Trimming took 2 bases from V and 8 from J, leaving 12 bases between them. This CDR3 is 13 amino acids long. CDR3: CASSLDGPEEAFF. The DNA for the CDR3 is TGTGCCAGCAGTTTAGATGGACCAGAAGAAGCTTTCTTT.

The chain uses TRBV10-3 and TRBJ2-7; weak D call: TRBD1 (6 bases). Trimming pared 4 bases from V and 3 bases from J, leaving 7 bases between. Germline V gene lookup returns CDR1 ENHRY and CDR2 SYGVKD. The CDR3 is 12 residues long. The CDR3, as DNA: TGTGCCATCAGTGCACAGGGCTACGAGCAGTACTTC. Translating gives CAISAQGYEQYF.

In this sample, this clone turned up a few times. V is TRBV6-6 and J is TRBJ2-7, with 8 bases fitting TRBD2. The CDR3 runs to 15 residues. Germline V gene data show CDR1 as MNHNY and CDR2 as SVGAGI (reference sequence). Trimming cost V 4 bases and J 3 bases; bases outside gene matches: 8. CDR3: CASSSAGVRIYEQYF. As DNA, the CDR3 is TGTGCCAGCAGTTCAGCGGGAGTGCGGATCTACGAGCAGTACTTC.

In the case of this clone: Other nucleotide sequences from this sample produce the same CDR3. The V call is TRBV28, the J call TRBJ1-4; a weak D match, TRBD1 (5 bases). This CDR3 region has 12 residues. CDR1 and CDR2 (germline): MDHEN, SYDVKM. Trimming shortened V by 5 bases and J by 8 bases, and 9 bases separated the two germline ends. The CDR3 sequence: CASSRGSEKLFF. The CDR3 bases are TGTGCCAGCAGTCGGGGCAGCGAAAAACTGTTTTTT.